The 19 T cell receptor beta chains listed next were all sequenced from one sample in a study of cytomegalovirus exposure and HLA in healthy donors. Primers included in the PCR were 60 Vbeta and 13 Jbeta primers. This table comes from immunoSEQ multiplex PCR, and its TCRdb copy is limited to in-frame clones, with some not included. The sample lists under 200,000 clones, around 80% occurring once. Sequencing input: PBMCs. Source of these receptors: a woman under 40 in good health and CMV-seropositive.

The rearrangement joins TRBV5-1 to TRBJ2-6, with D unresolved. The CDR3 loop spans 16 amino acids. Looked up from germline, CDR1 is SGHRS and CDR2 is YFSETQ. Trimming cost V 5 bases and J 0 bases, with 12 bases left between them. CDR3 bases: TGCGCCAGCAGGTACCAAGCAAGCTCTGGGGCCAACGTCCTGACTTTC. Encoded protein: CASRYQASSGANVLTF.

This clone turned up a few times. The genes are TRBV6-1 and TRBJ2-5; 12 bases line up with TRBD2. The ends lost 6 bases at V and 4 bases at J; junction bases unmatched: 6. The CDR3 has 15 amino acids. Per germline, CDR1 MNHNS and CDR2 SASEGT. The CDR3 region is CASRLTSGSGETQYF. The DNA for the CDR3 is TGTGCCAGCAGGCTGACTAGCGGGAGTGGAGAGACCCAGTACTTC.

In nucleotides, the CDR3 is TGTGCCAGCAGCCGGGGACAGCCCCAGCATTTT. Amino acids: CASSRGQPQHF. The chain is built from TRBV6-6 and TRBJ1-5; D gene ambiguous. The CDR3 totals 11 residues. From germline, CDR1 is MNHNY and CDR2 SVGAGI (reference sequence). Trimming removed 6 bases from V and 7 bases from J, with 7 bases in between.

This clone was seen a handful of times. V usage is TRBV12-5 and J usage is TRBJ1-2; D ambiguous. Per the germline V gene, CDR1 is LGHNT and CDR2 is FRNRAP. The CDR3 covers 13 residues. Trimming took 4 bases from V and 7 from J, leaving 13 bases between them. CDR3 residues: CASGWGGGLGYTF. CDR3 DNA: TGTGCTAGTGGTTGGGGAGGTGGCCTTGGCTACACCTTC.

V is TRBV5-4 and J is TRBJ2-1; D may be TRBD2 (6 bases). V lost 0 bases and J lost 2, with 9 bases in between. The CDR3 sequence is 15 residues long. Germline loops: CDR1 SGHNT, CDR2 YYREEE (reference sequence). The CDR3 loop reads CASSLVGGTYNEQFF. CDR3 bases: TGTGCCAGCAGCTTGGTGGGCGGGACCTACAATGAGCAGTTCTTC.

V is TRBV25-1 and J is TRBJ1-4; the D is unclear. The CDR3 loop spans 15 amino acids. Trimming stripped 4 bases from V and 0 bases from J, with 9 bases between. Germline V gene data show CDR1 as MGHDK and CDR2 as SYGVNS. The CDR3: CASSGGGSTNEKLFF. The DNA of the CDR3 is TGTGCCAGCAGTGGGGGAGGGTCAACTAATGAAAAACTGTTTTTT. The variable domain in full, with the rest retrieved from reference TRBV25-1 and TRBJ1-4, is EADIYQTPRYLVIGTGKKITLECSQTMGHDKMYWYQQDPGMELHLIHYSYGVNSTEKGDLSSESTVSRIRTEHFPLTLESARPSHTSQYLCASSGGGSTNEKLFFGSGTQLSVL.

This clone was picked up one time. The V and J genes are TRBV18 and TRBJ2-7; 7 bases align to TRBD1. The length of the CDR3 is 14 residues. Germline V gives CDR1 KGHSH, CDR2 LQKENI. Trimming removed 6 bases from V and 1 base from J; junction bases left unmatched: 6. The CDR3: CASSPGTESYEQYF. CDR3 bases: TGTGCCAGCTCCCCCGGGACAGAGTCCTACGAGCAGTACTTC.

The V call is TRBV5-4, the J call TRBJ2-7, with 7 bases matching TRBD1. The V gene's germline CDR1 is SGHNT and CDR2 YYREEE (reference sequence). The CDR3 runs 14 residues. The V gene end was trimmed by 4 bases and the J gene end by 2 bases; junction bases not matched to a gene: 6. Here the CDR3 DNA reads TGTGCCAGCAGCACACGACAGGGCGCCTACGAGCAGTACTTC. It translates to CASSTRQGAYEQYF.

V is TRBV2 and J is TRBJ1-4; no clear D gene. This CDR3 contains 11 residues. Trimming left V 7 bases short and J 5 bases short, with 5 bases between. Germline CDR1 reads SNHLY; CDR2 reads FYNNEI. As DNA, the CDR3 is TGTGCCAGCACTATCAATGAAAAACTGTTTTTT. Translated: CASTINEKLFF.

The V gene is TRBV10-3, the J gene TRBJ1-1; no definite D call. V lost 0 bases and J lost 5, with 13 bases in between. The CDR3 runs 15 residues. CDR1 is ENHRY and CDR2 is SYGVKD in the germline V gene. The CDR3 DNA sequence: TGTGCCATCAGTGAGTCGGTGGGAGTAGTTACTGAAGCTTTCTTT. Translation gives CAISESVGVVTEAFF.

The chain employs TRBV5-1 and TRBJ1-2; TRBD1 matches at 7 bases. Trimming cost V 2 bases and J 8 bases; bases outside gene matches: 9. The CDR3 is made up of 14 amino acids. CDR1 and CDR2 (germline): SGHRS, YFSETQ. The CDR3 here is CASSFGTATRGYTF. As DNA, the CDR3 is TGCGCCAGCAGCTTTGGGACAGCCACCAGAGGCTACACCTTC.

This chain uses TRBV14 with TRBJ1-1; D possibly corresponds to TRBD1 (5 bases). CDR3 length equals 12 residues. Germline values: CDR1 SGHDN, CDR2 FVKESK. V was shortened by 4 bases and J by 6 bases, with 9 bases between the two germline ends. CDR3 loop: CASSRGGPEAFF. The CDR3 bases are TGTGCCAGCAGCCGGGGGGGACCTGAAGCTTTCTTT.

This clone has only a few counts. This rearrangement joins TRBV4-3 to TRBJ2-1; D gene uncertain. Germline V lookup: CDR1 LGHNA, CDR2 YSLEER. The CDR3 covers 17 residues. The V end lost 0 bases, the J end lost 2 bases, and 14 bases lay between the germline ends. The DNA for the CDR3 is TGCGCCAGCAGCCAAGATTACGTGAGGCAAGCCTACAATGAGCAGTTCTTC. It codes for CASSQDYVRQAYNEQFF.

This chain joins TRBV19 and TRBJ2-7; D gene unclear. Germline loops: CDR1 LNHDA, CDR2 SQIVND (reference sequence). This CDR3 contains 13 residues. Trimming left V 5 bases short and J 2 bases short, with 10 bases between. The CDR3 here is CASSEVETYEQYF. The CDR3, as DNA: TGTGCCAGTAGTGAGGTAGAGACCTACGAGCAGTACTTC. Combining the CDR3 with reference TRBV19 and TRBJ2-7 gives the whole variable domain DGGITQSPKYLFRKEGQNVTLSCEQNLNHDAMYWYRQDPGQGLRLIYYSQIVNDFQKGDIAEGYSVSREKKESFPLTVTSAQKNPTAFYLCASSEVETYEQYFGPGTRLTVT.

The genes are TRBV7-2 and TRBJ2-3, with 9 bases that match TRBD2. V shed 1 base and J 3 bases; nucleotides not matched to a gene: 8. The germline gives CDR1 SGHTA, CDR2 FQGNSA. The CDR3 length is 17 residues. The CDR3, as DNA: TGTGCCAGCAGCTTAGATCGGGGTAGCGGGAGAACAGATACGCAGTATTTT. Protein product: CASSLDRGSGRTDTQYF.

J is TRBJ2-5 and V is TRBV2; D is possibly TRBD2 (5 bases). The V end lost 4 bases, the J end lost 2 bases, and 8 bases lay between the germline ends. Germline V lookup: CDR1 SNHLY, CDR2 FYNNEI. The CDR3 has 13 residues. The CDR3 DNA sequence: TGTGCCAGCAGTGTTGAGCGGCAAGAGACCCAGTACTTC. Translation gives CASSVERQETQYF.

In nucleotides, the CDR3 is TGTGCCATCAGTGCGACAGGGGCGTCCTATAATTCACCCCTCCACTTT. Protein: CAISATGASYNSPLHF. The chain couples TRBV10-3 to TRBJ1-6; 8 bases align to TRBD1. Unmatched junction bases numbered 3, after V lost 4 bases and J lost 1 base. There are 16 residues in the CDR3. Germline values: CDR1 ENHRY, CDR2 SYGVKD.

The rearrangement uses TRBV7-9 and TRBJ2-7; D unclear. The CDR3 runs 12 residues. Trimming took 5 bases from V and 4 from J, leaving 9 bases between them. Germline CDR1 and CDR2: SEHNR and FQNEAQ (reference sequence). For the CDR3, the DNA is TGTGCCAGCAGCAACCGAGCGTACGAGCAGTACTTC. It encodes CASSNRAYEQYF.

This clone was seen a single time. This chain uses TRBV5-6 with TRBJ1-5; 7 bases agree with TRBD1. Germline assignment: CDR1 SGHDT and CDR2 YYEEEE. CDR3 size: 16 residues. The ends lost 0 bases at V and 3 bases at J; junction bases unmatched: 6. As DNA, the CDR3 is TGTGCCAGCAGCTTGGCAAGGACAGGCCTCAATCAGCCCCAGCATTTT. This encodes CASSLARTGLNQPQHF.